These 14 T cell receptor beta chains were all obtained from the same sample, sequenced in a study of response to subunit inactivated influenza vaccine. MiXCR, applied by TCRdb to the RT-PCR reads, yields one record per CDR3 protein. The sample consists of 800,000 to 1,000,000 distinct CDR3 sequences, around 20% of them appearing once. The specimen comprised PBMCs from blood, sampled about 5 days after vaccination. Source of these receptors: a man between 45 and 60 years old who received an inactivated influenza vaccine.

This clonotype was recorded a few times. V usage is TRBV20-1 and J usage is TRBJ2-1, with 10 bases lining up with TRBD2. The trim removed 6 bases at V and 2 bases at J, leaving 7 bases unmatched. Per germline, CDR1 DFQATT and CDR2 SNEGSKA (reference sequence). The CDR3 length is 15 residues. In DNA form, the CDR3 reads TGCAGTGCCGGACCTAGCGGGAGAGCCTACAATGAGCAGTTCTTC. It specifies CSAGPSGRAYNEQFF.

This clonotype occurred once. V is TRBV5-5 and J is TRBJ1-1, with D perhaps matching TRBD1 (5 bases). The length of the CDR3 is 14 residues. Deletions cut 3 bases from V and 5 bases from J, with 14 bases between. Germline CDR1 and CDR2: SGHKS and YYEKEE (reference sequence). CDR3: CASSSTVSETEAFF. DNA for the CDR3: TGTGCCAGCAGCTCGACAGTTTCGGAGACTGAAGCTTTCTTT.

V usage is TRBV7-9 and J usage is TRBJ2-3, with D perhaps TRBD1 or TRBD2 (5 bases each). V was trimmed by 6 bases and J by 4 bases, leaving 11 bases between them. The CDR3 spans 13 residues. Germline V gene sequence: CDR1 SEHNR, CDR2 FQNEAQ (reference sequence). CDR3 coding DNA: TGTGCCAGCAGGGGGCCGGGGCCAGATACGCAGTATTTT. This encodes CASRGPGPDTQYF.

This clonotype was found a few times. The V and J genes are TRBV4-1 and TRBJ1-2, with a possible D match to TRBD1 (6 bases). The CDR3 has 15 residues. Trimming pared 5 bases from V and 2 bases from J, leaving 15 bases between. Germline-derived CDR1 and CDR2 are MGHRA and YSYEKL. CDR3 in amino acids: CASSFVGQQNYGYTF. The CDR3 region has the DNA TGCGCCAGCAGCTTCGTCGGACAGCAGAACTATGGCTACACCTTC.

This clonotype was counted at least ten times. The genes are TRBV4-2 and TRBJ2-1; 8 bases fit TRBD2. The trim removed 0 bases at V and 4 bases at J, leaving 5 bases unmatched. The length of the CDR3 is 16 residues. The V gene's germline CDR1 is LGHNA and CDR2 YNFKEQ. CDR3 region: CASSQDLPSGYNEQFF. The CDR3 bases are TGTGCCAGCAGCCAAGATCTCCCTAGCGGGTACAATGAGCAGTTCTTC.

This chain connects TRBV6-2 or TRBV6-3 to TRBJ2-7, with D possibly matching TRBD2 (5 bases). With 2 bases removed from V and 3 bases from J, the gap between germline ends came to 11 bases. CDR1 and CDR2 from the germline V gene are MNHEY and SVGEGT. The CDR3 sequence is 14 residues long. CDR3 nucleotide sequence: TGTGCCAGCAGTTACCGGGCGGGCCACTACGAGCAGTACTTC. Its translation: CASSYRAGHYEQYF.

This chain joins TRBV11-2 and TRBJ2-7, with unresolved D. The germline V gene encodes CDR1 SGHAT and CDR2 FQNNGV. Trimming left V 6 bases short and J 2 bases short, with 17 bases between. This CDR3 is 15 amino acids long. CDR3 coding DNA: TGTGCCAGCAGAGAGAGACACCCGGGCCCCTACGAGCAGTACTTC. Amino acids: CASRERHPGPYEQYF. The variable domain in full, completed from reference TRBV11-2 and TRBJ2-7, reads EAGVAQSPRYKIIEKRQSVAFWCNPISGHATLYWYQQILGQGPKLLIQFQNNGVVDDSQLPKDRFSAERLKGVDSTLKIQPAKLEDSAVYLCASRERHPGPYEQYFGPGTRLTVT.

The V call is TRBV20-1, the J call TRBJ2-5; 11 nucleotides align to TRBD2. With 5 bases clipped from V and 5 bases from J, the junction kept 10 bases outside the gene matches. The CDR3 totals 15 residues. CDR1 and CDR2 (germline): DFQATT, SNEGSKA (reference sequence). CDR3 nucleotides: TGCAGTGCTGGACCCACTAGCGGGAGTAGGGAGACCCAGTACTTC. It specifies CSAGPTSGSRETQYF.

The chain combines TRBV25-1 with TRBJ2-3; maybe TRBD1 (6 bases). Germline CDR1 is MGHDK and CDR2 is SYGVNS. This CDR3 spans 15 amino acids. The V end was cut by 1 base, the J end by 3 bases, with 11 bases between. The CDR3 region is CASSELGQGTDTQYF. The CDR3 DNA is TGTGCCAGCAGTGAATTAGGCCAGGGGACAGATACGCAGTATTTT.

The V call is TRBV4-2, the J call TRBJ2-3, with D perhaps assigned TRBD1 or TRBD2 (5 bases each). Looked up from germline, CDR1 is LGHNA and CDR2 is YNFKEQ. The CDR3 is 15 amino acids. V was shortened by 0 bases and J by 6 bases, with 13 bases between the two germline ends. Here the CDR3 reads CASSQDGRGRDTQYF. The CDR3 DNA reads as TGTGCCAGCAGCCAAGACGGACGGGGCAGGGATACGCAGTATTTT.

This chain joins TRBV4-1 and TRBJ2-1, with 10 bases matching TRBD1. Germline V gene lookup returns CDR1 MGHRA and CDR2 YSYEKL. This CDR3 spans 16 amino acids. V gave up 0 bases and J gave up 3 bases; unmatched junction bases: 2. DNA for the CDR3: TGCGCCAGCAGCCAAGACCGGACAGGGGGCTACAATGAGCAGTTCTTC. Translation gives CASSQDRTGGYNEQFF.

The chain carries TRBV2 and TRBJ2-2; D might be TRBD2 (6 bases). Germline CDR1 SNHLY, CDR2 FYNNEI. The CDR3 contains 14 residues. V shed 7 bases and J shed 4 bases, with 13 bases lying between them. Written as DNA, the CDR3 is TGTGCCAGCACCCCCGGGGGTTCCACCGGGGAGCTGTTTTTT. Its translation: CASTPGGSTGELFF.

This clonotype was found a few times. V usage is TRBV5-1 and J usage is TRBJ2-1; D is uncertain. Germline V lookup: CDR1 SGHRS, CDR2 YFSETQ. CDR3 length equals 16 residues. Trimming cost V 0 bases and J 0 bases, with 10 bases left between them. The CDR3 DNA reads as TGCGCCAGCAGCTTGGATACGTCTAGCTCCTACAATGAGCAGTTCTTC. It yields the protein CASSLDTSSSYNEQFF.

This clonotype was counted between two and nine times. This chain joins TRBV7-9 and TRBJ1-1, with TRBD1 as a possible D gene (5 bases). The CDR3 runs to 15 residues. Trimming removed 5 bases at V and 0 bases at J, with 13 bases between. Germline V lookup: CDR1 SEHNR, CDR2 FQNEAQ (reference sequence). CDR3 sequence reads: CASSPFGGVNTEAFF. The CDR3 DNA follows: TGTGCCAGCAGCCCATTCGGAGGGGTGAACACTGAAGCTTTCTTT. Looking up the rest from reference TRBV7-9 and TRBJ1-1 gives the full variable domain: DTGVSQNPRHKITKRGQNVTFRCDPISEHNRLYWYRQTLGQGPEFLTYFQNEAQLEKSRLLSDRFSAERPKGSFSTLEIQRTEQGDSAMYLCASSPFGGVNTEAFFGQGTRLTVV.